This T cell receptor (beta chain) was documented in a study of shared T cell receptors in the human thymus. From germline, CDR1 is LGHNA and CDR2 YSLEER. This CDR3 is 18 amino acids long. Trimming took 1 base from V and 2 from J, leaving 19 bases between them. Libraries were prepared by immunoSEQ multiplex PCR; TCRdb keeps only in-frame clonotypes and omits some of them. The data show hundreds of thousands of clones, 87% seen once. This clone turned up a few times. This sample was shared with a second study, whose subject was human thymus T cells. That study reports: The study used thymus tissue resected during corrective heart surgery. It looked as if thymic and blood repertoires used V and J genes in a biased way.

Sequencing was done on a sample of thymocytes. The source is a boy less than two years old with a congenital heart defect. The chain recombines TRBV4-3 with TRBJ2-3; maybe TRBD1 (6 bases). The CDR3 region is CASSQGRRPGHATDTQYF. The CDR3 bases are TGCGCCAGCAGCCAAGGTAGGCGGCCGGGACACGCCACAGATACGCAGTATTTT.